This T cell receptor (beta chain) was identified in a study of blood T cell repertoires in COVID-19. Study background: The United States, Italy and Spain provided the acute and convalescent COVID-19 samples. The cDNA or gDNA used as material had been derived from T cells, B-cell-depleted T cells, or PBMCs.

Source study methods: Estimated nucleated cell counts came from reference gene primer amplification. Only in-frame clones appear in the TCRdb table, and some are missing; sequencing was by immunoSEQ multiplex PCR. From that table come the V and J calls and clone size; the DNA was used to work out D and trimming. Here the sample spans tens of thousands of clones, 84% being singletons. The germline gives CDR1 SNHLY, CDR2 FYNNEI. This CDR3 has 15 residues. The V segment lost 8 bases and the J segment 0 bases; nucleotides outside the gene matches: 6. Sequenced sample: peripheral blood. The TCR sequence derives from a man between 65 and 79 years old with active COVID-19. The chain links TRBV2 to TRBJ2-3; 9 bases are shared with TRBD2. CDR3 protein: CASSRTSASTDTQYF. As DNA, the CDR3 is TGTGCCAGCTCACGGACTAGCGCAAGCACAGATACGCAGTATTTT.